This TCR beta chain came from a study of Graves' ophthalmopathy and Graves' hyperthyroidism. This clonotype was counted only a few times. Amplified TCR beta CDR3 regions were obtained using RNA transcripts as template. The first-round RT-PCR employed HTBI primers together with the Qiagen OneStep RT-PCR kit. A multiplex PCR was then performed as the second round. In TCRdb, the multiplex PCR reads were re-called with MiXCR into one record per CDR3 protein. The sample lists some 750,000 distinct CDR3 sequences; 35% to 50% were seen once. CDR3 length equals 14 residues. The junction had 5 bases not matched to a gene; V was cut back by 4 bases and J by 2 bases. Germline V gene lookup returns CDR1 SGHKS and CDR2 YYEKEE (reference sequence).

Sequenced sample: peripheral blood. This receptor was identified in an adult man with Graves' ophthalmopathy. The genes are TRBV5-5 and TRBJ2-5; 7 bases line up with TRBD1. In DNA, the CDR3 is TGTGCCAGCAGCCTCGGGACAGAACAAGAGACCCAGTACTTC. Its protein product is CASSLGTEQETQYF.